This TCR beta chain derives from a study of Graves' ophthalmopathy and Graves' hyperthyroidism (dated by TCRdb to the late 2010s). The study in broad terms: Peripheral blood was collected at initial diagnosis, before any treatment. To explore V-J signatures that distinguish ophthalmopathy from hyperthyroidism, a discovery set of 100 patients was enrolled, made up of more than 40 with ophthalmopathy and 57 with stable hyperthyroidism. In total, approximately 130 blood samples were TCR-sequenced: around 42 ophthalmopathy, some 80 hyperthyroidism and approximately 17 hyperthyroidism-to-ophthalmopathy patients. The roughly 100 discovery patients were randomly divided into training and test sets at a 7:3 ratio. The independent validation cohort included around 19 hyperthyroidism patients plus 17 patients who later progressed from hyperthyroidism to ophthalmopathy. Following sampling, methimazole starting at 30 mg daily was administered to hyperthyroidism patients, and high-dose intravenous methylprednisolone was administered to ophthalmopathy patients. In roughly 6 hyperthyroidism patients, T-cell repertoires of thyroid tissue and blood were compared. TCR beta repertoire signatures were used to distinguish Graves' ophthalmopathy from Graves' hyperthyroidism and to predict progression to ophthalmopathy. Overall study outcomes, separate from this receptor: In validation, the model predicted ophthalmopathy progression with more than 55% sensitivity and 72% to 80% specificity; some 13 predicted patients were CT-confirmed with GO in a median of approximately 6.2 months. The 13-signature model separated ophthalmopathy from stable hyperthyroidism with approximately 85% sensitivity and just under 84% specificity in cross-validation, and 80%/75% in the test set. Sample size was not statistically predetermined, and group allocation was not concealed from the investigators. Most of the expanded thyroid clonotypes with a frequency above 0.001 were also detected in blood, and it was suggested that the thyroid immune response may be reflected by blood repertoires.

TCR beta CDR3 regions were amplified from RNA transcripts for repertoire sequencing. The first round of RT-PCR was done with HTBI primers and the Qiagen OneStep RT-PCR kit, and was followed by a second round of multiplex PCR, then size selection and purification. The libraries underwent paired-end sequencing with 100 bp reads on an Illumina HiSeq2000. The study's own analysis went as follows. Reads were processed with SOAPnuke, discarding reads with adapters, uncalled bases, mean Phred below 15, or no exact constant-primer or identifier match. COPE v1.2.5 was used to merge the high-quality paired reads. Unique nucleotide sequences were defined as clonotypes and aligned to IMGT TRB V, D and J references using MiTCR v1.1. The analysis was limited to V-J combinations with a frequency above 0.0001, which together covered approximately 99% of the repertoires. For each V-J combination, a TCR clonal expansion and chaos score was defined as F50 clonal expansion divided by the chaos observed in the TCRdist matrix. Welch's t-statistics and random forest were used to reduce the features to about a dozen V-J combinations, which were then used as input to a naive Bayes classifier. The Morisita-Horn index was used to measure how similar the thyroid and blood repertoires were. TCRdb trimmed public reads at Q25 via fastp, called clones via MiXCR and kept in-frame beta chains. Merged by CDR3 protein, the rows form single entries marked with the most common genes and DNA. The V and J calls reflect TCRdb's pipeline rather than the authors' work. The sample includes about 400,000 distinct CDR3 sequences, with around 17% observed a single time. The top ten hold about 1.4% of the sample.

Here V drops 5 bases and J drops 1 base, and the junction holds 6 bases not matched to any gene. CDR1 and CDR2 are read off the germline V gene (reference sequence) as DFQATT and SNEGSKA. Taken from cysteine to phenylalanine, the CDR3 has 15 residues. Only the CDR3 region is kept as DNA, spanning 45 bases read in frame from base 1. Remarks on this clonotype: The antigen this receptor binds is unknown. No much larger clonotype is one base removed from it; base qualities were not supplied.

The ophthalmopathy patients had moderately to severely active disease, with a Clinical Activity Score of 3 or higher, a NOSPECS grade of 4 or higher, and a disease duration of less than 3 months. Patients with other autoimmune diseases, uncontrolled infections, pregnancy or lactation were excluded. Diagnosis was based on clinical symptoms, serum thyroxine, TRAb, thyroid ultrasound and orbital computed tomography. Ficoll-Paque density gradient centrifugation was used to isolate PBMCs from around 10 ml of fresh peripheral blood. Trizol reagent was used to extract the total RNA, and its quality was then checked on an Agilent 2100 Bioanalyzer.

The chain is encoded by TRBV20-1 joined to TRBJ2-2; 8 of the junction bases match TRBD2. This sequence was found in a woman aged 18-29 years with Graves' ophthalmopathy. Donor details come from another sample of the same person, matched by shared clones. The material sequenced was peripheral blood. The nucleotides are TGCAGTGCTCCGTCCGGGAGGGTGAACACCGGGGAGCTGTTTTTT. It encodes CSAPSGRVNTGELFF.